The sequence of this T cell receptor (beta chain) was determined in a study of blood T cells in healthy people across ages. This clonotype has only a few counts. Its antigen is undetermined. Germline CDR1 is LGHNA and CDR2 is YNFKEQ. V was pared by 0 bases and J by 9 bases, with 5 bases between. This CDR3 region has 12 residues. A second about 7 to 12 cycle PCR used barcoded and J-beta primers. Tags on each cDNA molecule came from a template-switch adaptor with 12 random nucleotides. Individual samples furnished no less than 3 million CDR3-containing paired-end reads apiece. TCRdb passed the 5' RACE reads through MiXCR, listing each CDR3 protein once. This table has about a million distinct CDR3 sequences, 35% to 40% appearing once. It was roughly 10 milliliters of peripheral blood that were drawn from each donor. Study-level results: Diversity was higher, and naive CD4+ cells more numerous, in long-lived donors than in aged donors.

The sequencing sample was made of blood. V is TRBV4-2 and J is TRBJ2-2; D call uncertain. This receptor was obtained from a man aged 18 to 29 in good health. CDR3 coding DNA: TGTGCCAGCAGCCAAGACTCCTGGGAGCTGTTTTTT. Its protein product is CASSQDSWELFF.